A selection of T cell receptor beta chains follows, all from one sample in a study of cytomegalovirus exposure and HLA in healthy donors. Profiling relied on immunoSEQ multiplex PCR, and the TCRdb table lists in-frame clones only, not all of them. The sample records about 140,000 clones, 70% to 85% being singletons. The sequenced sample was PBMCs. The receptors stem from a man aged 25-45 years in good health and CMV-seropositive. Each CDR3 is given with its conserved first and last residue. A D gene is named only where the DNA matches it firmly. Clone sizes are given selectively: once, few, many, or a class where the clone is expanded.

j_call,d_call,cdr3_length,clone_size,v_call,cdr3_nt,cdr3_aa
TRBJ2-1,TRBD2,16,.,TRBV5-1,TGCGCCAGCAGCGTTTCCGGGACTAGCCTTGTGAGTGAGCAGTTCTTC,CASSVSGTSLVSEQFF
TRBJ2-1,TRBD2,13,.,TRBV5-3,TGTGCCAGAAGCTCGGGACTAGCGGAAGAGCAGTTCTTC,CARSSGLAEEQFF
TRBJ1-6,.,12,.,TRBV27,TGTGCCAGCAGTTCCGTTAATTCACCCCTCCACTTT,CASSSVNSPLHF
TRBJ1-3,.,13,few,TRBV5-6,TGTGCCAGCAGCTACGGCTCTGGAAACACCATATATTTT,CASSYGSGNTIYF
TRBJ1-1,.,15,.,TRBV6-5,TGTGCCAGCAGTTACACCCGCGGGGTTGGCACTGAAGCTTTCTTT,CASSYTRGVGTEAFF
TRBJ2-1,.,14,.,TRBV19,TGTGCCAGTAGTACGACTAACTACTACAATGAGCAGTTCTTC,CASSTTNYYNEQFF
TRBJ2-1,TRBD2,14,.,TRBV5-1,TGCGCCAGCAGCTCCCCTAGCGGGAACTCTAAGCAGTTCTTC,CASSSPSGNSKQFF
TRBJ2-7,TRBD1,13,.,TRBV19,TGTGCCAGGCTGGTAGGGGGCCCCTACGAGCAGTACTTC,CARLVGGPYEQYF
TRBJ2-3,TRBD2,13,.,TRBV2,TGTGCCAGCGCCCTCGGGGGGGCAGATACGCAGTATTTT,CASALGGADTQYF
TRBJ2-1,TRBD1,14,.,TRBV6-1,TGTGCCAGCAGGACTACAGGGGACTACAATGAGCAGTTCTTC,CASRTTGDYNEQFF
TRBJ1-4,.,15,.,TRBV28,TGTGCCAGCAGTAACGCAGGGGCAACTAATGAAAAACTGTTTTTT,CASSNAGATNEKLFF
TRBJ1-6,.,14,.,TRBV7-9,TGTGCCAGCAGCTCGGACAGCCTTAATTCACCCCTCCACTTT,CASSSDSLNSPLHF
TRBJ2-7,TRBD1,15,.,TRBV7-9,TGTGCCAGCAGCCCGGACAGGGGACCAACCGACGAGCAGTACTTC,CASSPDRGPTDEQYF
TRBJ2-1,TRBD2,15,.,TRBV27,TGTGCCAGCAGTTCTATCGGGGGGAACTACAATGAGCAGTTCTTC,CASSSIGGNYNEQFF
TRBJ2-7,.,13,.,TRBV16,TGTGCCAGCAGCCTTGGTCCAGGCTACGAGCAGTACTTC,CASSLGPGYEQYF
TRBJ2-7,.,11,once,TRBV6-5,TGTGCCAGTGGGCCTCCCTACGAGCAGTACTTC,CASGPPYEQYF
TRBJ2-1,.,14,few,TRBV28,TGTGCCTCCTGGGGTGGGGCGTCCTACAATGAGCAGTTCTTC,CASWGGASYNEQFF
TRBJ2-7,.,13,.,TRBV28,TGTGCCAGCAGTGTCGCCAGCGTCTACGAGCAGTACTTC,CASSVASVYEQYF
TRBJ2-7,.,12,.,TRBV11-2,TGTGCCAGCAGCTTTAGGAGCTACGAGCAGTACTTC,CASSFRSYEQYF
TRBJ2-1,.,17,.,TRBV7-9,TGTGCCAGCAGCCCTACCGGGGCGGGGCCTCTCAAGGGTGAGCAGTTCTTC,CASSPTGAGPLKGEQFF
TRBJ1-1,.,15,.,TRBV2,TGTGCCAGCAGCGCAGACAGGACACAGAACACTGAAGCTTTCTTT,CASSADRTQNTEAFF
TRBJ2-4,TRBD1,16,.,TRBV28,TGTGCCAGCAGACCGGGACAGGGGACAGCCAAAAACATTCAGTACTTC,CASRPGQGTAKNIQYF
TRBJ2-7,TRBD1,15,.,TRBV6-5,TGTGCCAGCAGTTATGGGACAGGATTAGCCTACGAGCAGTACTTC,CASSYGTGLAYEQYF
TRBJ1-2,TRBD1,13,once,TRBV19,TGTGCCAGTAGTAGGGGACAGGGCGGAGGCTACACCTTC,CASSRGQGGGYTF
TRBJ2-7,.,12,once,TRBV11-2,TGTGCCAGCAGCTTTAGGAGCTACGAGCAGTACTTC,CASSFRSYEQYF
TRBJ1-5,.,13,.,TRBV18,TGTGCCAGCTCACCGGGACTAAATCAGCCCCAGCATTTT,CASSPGLNQPQHF
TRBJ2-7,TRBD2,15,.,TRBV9,TGTGCCAGCAGCAGCGGGGCAGGTGACTCCTACGAGCAGTACTTC,CASSSGAGDSYEQYF
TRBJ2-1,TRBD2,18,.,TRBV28,TGTGCCAGCAGTTCCCCCGGGACTAGCGGGTTTGTCCACAATGAGCAGTTCTTC,CASSSPGTSGFVHNEQFF
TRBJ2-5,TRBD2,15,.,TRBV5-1,TGCGCCAGCAGCTTGTCTCCGGGACTAGAAGAGACCCAGTACTTC,CASSLSPGLEETQYF
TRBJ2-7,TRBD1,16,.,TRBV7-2,TGTGCCAGCAGCTTAGTAGGGACAGAAAACTCATACGAGCAGTACTTC,CASSLVGTENSYEQYF
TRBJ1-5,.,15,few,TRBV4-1,TGCGCCAGCAGCCAAGAGGAGGGACCCAATCAGCCCCAGCATTTT,CASSQEEGPNQPQHF
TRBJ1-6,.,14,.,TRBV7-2,TGTGCCAGCAGCTTAGCGCTGCAGGGTTCACCCCTCCACTTT,CASSLALQGSPLHF
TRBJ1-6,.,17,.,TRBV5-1,TGCGCCAGCAGCCCTTTGGGGGGGGGCTCCTATAATTCACCCCTCCACTTT,CASSPLGGGSYNSPLHF
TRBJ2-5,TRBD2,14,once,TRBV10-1,TGCGCCAGCAGTGGCGGGGGGGATCAAGAGACCCAGTACTTC,CASSGGGDQETQYF
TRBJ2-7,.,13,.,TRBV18,TGTGCCAGCTCACGGCCAGGGAACTACGAGCAGTACTTC,CASSRPGNYEQYF
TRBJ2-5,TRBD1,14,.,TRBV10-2,TGCGCCAGCCGGACAGGCCCCACGGGGGAGACCCAGTACTTC,CASRTGPTGETQYF
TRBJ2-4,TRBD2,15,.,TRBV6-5,TGTGCCAGCAGTTACTCCGGCCTAGCGGGAAACATTCAGTACTTC,CASSYSGLAGNIQYF
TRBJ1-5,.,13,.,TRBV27,TGTGCCAGCAGTTTGAGGGTGGATCAGCCCCAGCATTTT,CASSLRVDQPQHF
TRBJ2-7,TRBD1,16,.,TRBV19,TGTGCCAGTAGTAAATCACAGGGGGCAGAATTGTACGAGCAGTACTTC,CASSKSQGAELYEQYF
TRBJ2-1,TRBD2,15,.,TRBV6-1,TGTGCCAGCAGTGAATGGGGACTAGCCCCCAATGAGCAGTTCTTC,CASSEWGLAPNEQFF
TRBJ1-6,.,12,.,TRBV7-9,TGTTCCAGCAGCTCCCAGGGTCCACCCCTCCACTTT,CSSSSQGPPLHF
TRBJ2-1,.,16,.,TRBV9,TGTGCCAGCAGCGTAGCAGGGACTTCCCTCTACAATGAGCAGTTCTTC,CASSVAGTSLYNEQFF
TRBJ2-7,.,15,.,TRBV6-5,TGTGCCAGCAGTTACTCGTTCGGACAGCCCTACGAGCAGTACTTC,CASSYSFGQPYEQYF
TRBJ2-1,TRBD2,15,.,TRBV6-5,TGTGCCAGCAGAACCGGGGGTAGCGGGAGCAATGAGCAGTTCTTC,CASRTGGSGSNEQFF
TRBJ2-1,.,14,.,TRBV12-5,TGTGCTAGTGGTTTGGTAGACAATTCAAATGAGCAGTTCTTC,CASGLVDNSNEQFF
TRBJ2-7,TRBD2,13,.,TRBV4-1,TGCGCCAGCGGACGGACTAGTACCTACGAGCAGTACTTC,CASGRTSTYEQYF
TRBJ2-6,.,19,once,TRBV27,TGTGCCAGCAGTTTAAAGGGACACCTAAAGAGCTCTGGGGCCAACGTCCTGACTTTC,CASSLKGHLKSSGANVLTF
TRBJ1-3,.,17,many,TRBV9,TGTGCCAGCAGCGTAGTGGGGAGTTCAAGCTCTGGAAACACCATATATTTT,CASSVVGSSSSGNTIYF
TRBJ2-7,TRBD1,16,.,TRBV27,TGTGCCAGCAGTTTATTTGGGACAGAAAACTCCTACGAGCAGTACTTC,CASSLFGTENSYEQYF
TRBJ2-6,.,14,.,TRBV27,TGTGCCAGCGCCAAGGTTGCTAGGACCAACGTCCTGACTTTC,CASAKVARTNVLTF
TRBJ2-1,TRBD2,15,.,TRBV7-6,TGTGCCAGCAGCTTGACTAGCGGTACCTACAATGAGCAGTTCTTC,CASSLTSGTYNEQFF
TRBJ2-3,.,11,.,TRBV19,TGTGCCAGTAATCAGGGGACTACGCAGTATTTT,CASNQGTTQYF
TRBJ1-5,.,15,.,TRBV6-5,TGTGCCAGCAGGCGGACAGTGAGGAACAATCAGCCCCAGCATTTT,CASRRTVRNNQPQHF
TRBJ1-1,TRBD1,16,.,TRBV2,TGTGCCAGCAGTACGGACAGGAGGGTCATGAACACTGAAGCTTTCTTT,CASSTDRRVMNTEAFF
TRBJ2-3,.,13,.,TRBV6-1,TGTGCCAGCAGTGTCCAACCTCGTGGTGAGGAGTATTTT,CASSVQPRGEEYF
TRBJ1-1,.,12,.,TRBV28,TGTGCCAGCAGTTCCCCTCCCGTAGAAGCTTTCTTT,CASSSPPVEAFF
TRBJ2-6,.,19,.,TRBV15,TGTGCCTCCCCCCCGCTGGGGAGGCGCGCTCGCTCTGGGGCCAACGTCCTGACTTTC,CASPPLGRRARSGANVLTF
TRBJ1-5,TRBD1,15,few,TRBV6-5,TGTGCCAGCAGTCCGACGTGGGGACAGGGTAAGGGCCAGCATTTT,CASSPTWGQGKGQHF
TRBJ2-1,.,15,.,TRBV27,TGTGCCAGCAGTTTGGGGGTGAACAGGGTTGGTGAGCAGTTCTTC,CASSLGVNRVGEQFF
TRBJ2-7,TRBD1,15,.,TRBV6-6,TGTGCCAGCGGACAGGGGGGGACCGCCACTTACGAGCAGTACTTC,CASGQGGTATYEQYF